The next 25 T cell receptor beta chains were all read from a single sample in a study of blood T cell repertoires in COVID-19. Sequenced by immunoSEQ multiplex PCR; TCRdb stores in-frame clones only, minus some. The data contain some 300,000 clones, 85% to 90% of them singletons. The specimen was peripheral blood. These receptors all stem from a woman aged 50 to 65 with COVID-19, enrolled during active disease.

The chain combines TRBV7-9 with TRBJ2-1, with 10 bases matching TRBD1. The V and J ends lost 3 bases and 16 bases, in that order; junction bases with no gene match: 6. This CDR3 contains 12 residues. Germline V CDR1 and CDR2: SEHNR, FQNEAQ (reference sequence). CDR3 residues: CASSFLGTGDFF. The CDR3 nucleotides are TGTGCCAGCAGCTTTTTAGGGACAGGGGATTTCTTC. Using reference TRBV7-9 and TRBJ2-1 for the parts outside the CDR3, the full variable domain is DTGVSQNPRHKITKRGQNVTFRCDPISEHNRLYWYRQTLGQGPEFLTYFQNEAQLEKSRLLSDRFSAERPKGSFSTLEIQRTEQGDSAMYLCASSFLGTGDFFGPGTRLTVL.

The chain links TRBV7-8 to TRBJ1-4; D gene unclear. The V gene lost 4 bases and the J gene lost 0 bases, with 9 bases spanning the gap. Germline-derived CDR1 and CDR2 are SGHVS and FQNEAQ. The CDR3 extends over 15 amino acids. CDR3 amino acids: CASSSLESTNEKLFF. The CDR3 coding sequence is TGTGCCAGCAGCTCCCTAGAGTCAACTAATGAAAAACTGTTTTTT.

The chain uses TRBV5-6 and TRBJ2-6, with a possible D match to TRBD2 (5 bases). V was cut by 0 bases and J by 4 bases, with 14 bases left in between. This CDR3 contains 17 residues. Per the germline V gene, CDR1 is SGHDT and CDR2 is YYEEEE. The CDR3 DNA sequence: TGTGCCAGCAGCTTGGTGGACGGGGTGGGGGGGGCCAACGTCCTGACTTTC. This gives the protein CASSLVDGVGGANVLTF.

J is TRBJ2-5 and V is TRBV11-2; TRBD2 aligns across 8 bases. CDR1 and CDR2 from the germline V gene are SGHAT and FQNNGV. V lost 5 bases, J lost 8 bases, and 7 bases stayed unmatched. This CDR3 has 13 amino acids. CDR3 protein: CASSIGLADTQYF. For the CDR3, the DNA is TGTGCCAGCAGCATCGGACTAGCTGACACCCAGTACTTC.

The gene calls are TRBV11-2 and TRBJ2-7; TRBD2 aligns across 13 bases. The CDR3 totals 17 residues. The V segment lost 4 bases and the J segment 3 bases; nucleotides outside the gene matches: 9. The germline V gene encodes CDR1 SGHAT and CDR2 FQNNGV. Written as DNA, the CDR3 is TGTGCCAGCAGCTCTCGGACTAGCGGGAGCTTTTACTACGAGCAGTACTTC. Protein: CASSSRTSGSFYYEQYF.

J is TRBJ2-2 and V is TRBV18; TRBD1 aligns across 9 bases. Trimming removed 3 bases from V and 3 bases from J; junction bases left unmatched: 5. The CDR3 spans 16 residues. CDR1 and CDR2 (germline): KGHSH, LQKENI. DNA of the CDR3: TGTGCCAGCTCACCTTCCGGGACAGGGTACACCGGGGAGCTGTTTTTT. Translation: CASSPSGTGYTGELFF.

The chain is built from TRBV19 and TRBJ1-1, with D possibly being TRBD1 (5 bases). The CDR3 spans 13 residues. Trimming pared 3 bases from V and 6 bases from J, leaving 11 bases between. The germline V gene has CDR1 LNHDA and CDR2 SQIVND (reference sequence). The CDR3, as DNA: TGTGCCAGTAGTATCATGACGGGGGCTGAAGCTTTCTTT. Protein: CASSIMTGAEAFF.

The J gene is TRBJ2-5, the V gene TRBV5-4; 10 nucleotides match TRBD2. This CDR3 spans 17 amino acids. After removal of 2 bases from V and 3 bases from J, the junction contained 10 bases not matched to a gene. Looked up from germline, CDR1 is SGHNT and CDR2 is YYREEE (reference sequence). In DNA, the CDR3 is TGTGCCAGCAGCTTCAATCATCGGACTAGCGGAGAAGAGACCCAGTACTTC. Amino acid sequence: CASSFNHRTSGEETQYF.

The J gene is TRBJ2-7, the V gene TRBV19, with D hard to call. Deletions cut 4 bases from V and 4 bases from J, with 14 bases between. This CDR3 comprises 14 residues. The germline gives CDR1 LNHDA, CDR2 SQIVND (reference sequence). DNA for the CDR3: TGTGCCAGTAGTACCACCACAGCCAGTTACGAGCAGTACTTC. This sequence encodes CASSTTTASYEQYF.

This chain links TRBV24-1 with TRBJ1-2; tentatively, D is TRBD1 (6 bases). This CDR3 contains 16 residues. V was clipped by 4 bases and J by 5 bases, with 19 bases between them. CDR1 KGHDR and CDR2 SFDVKD come from the germline V gene. CDR3 sequence (DNA): TGTGCCACCAGTGACCCAAACCTACAGGGAGGGTATGGCTACACCTTC. It translates to CATSDPNLQGGYGYTF.

This chain connects TRBV5-1 to TRBJ2-2; 14 positions agree with TRBD2. V shed 4 bases, J shed 2 bases, and the junction held 13 bases outside the gene matches. The CDR3 loop spans 20 amino acids. Looked up from germline, CDR1 is SGHRS and CDR2 is YFSETQ. The CDR3 DNA sequence: TGCGCCAGCAGCAGAACAGCCGGACTAGCGGGAGGTGCCAACACCGGGGAGCTGTTTTTT. The encoded protein is CASSRTAGLAGGANTGELFF.

This clone came up once. The rearrangement uses TRBV28 and TRBJ2-2, with TRBD2 as a possible D gene (5 bases). Germline CDR1 is MDHEN and CDR2 is SYDVKM. The ends were cut back, 3 bases at V and 7 bases at J, with 12 bases in the middle. The CDR3 covers 14 residues. This CDR3 is CASSFEGQVGELFF. The CDR3 region has the DNA TGTGCCAGCAGTTTTGAGGGCCAGGTCGGGGAGCTGTTTTTT.

The V call is TRBV11-2, the J call TRBJ2-7, with 11 positions matching TRBD2. Trimming cost V 4 bases and J 9 bases; bases outside gene matches: 11. Looked up from germline, CDR1 is SGHAT and CDR2 is FQNNGV. The CDR3 loop spans 15 amino acids. In DNA form, the CDR3 reads TGTGCCAGCAGCTCGGTAGCGGGAGGGCCGTTGGGGCAGTACTTC. Residues: CASSSVAGGPLGQYF.

Only one count was recorded for this clone. This rearrangement joins TRBV2 to TRBJ2-7, with D possibly TRBD2 on 5 matching bases. V lost 2 bases, J lost 1 base, and 12 bases lay in between. The CDR3 loop spans 15 amino acids. Germline assignment: CDR1 SNHLY and CDR2 FYNNEI. The CDR3 nucleotides are TGTGCCAGCAGTGAAAGGGTGCTAGCTTCCTACGAGCAGTACTTC. This translates into CASSERVLASYEQYF.

V is TRBV18 and J is TRBJ1-1; 7 bases fit TRBD1. V gave up 3 bases and J gave up 0 bases; unmatched junction bases: 4. This CDR3 contains 15 residues. CDR1 is KGHSH, CDR2 LQKENI, per germline. CDR3 sequence: CASSPVTGVNTEAFF. CDR3 coding DNA: TGTGCCAGCTCACCGGTAACAGGGGTGAACACTGAAGCTTTCTTT.

The rearrangement uses TRBV19 and TRBJ1-3, with 9 bases that match TRBD1. Germline CDR1 reads LNHDA; CDR2 reads SQIVND (reference sequence). The CDR3 loop spans 13 amino acids. Trimming removed 11 bases from V and 2 bases from J; junction bases left unmatched: 4. This chain's CDR3 is CAGTGMAGNTIYF. Here the CDR3 DNA reads TGTGCCGGGACAGGGATGGCTGGAAACACCATATATTTT.

This clone was observed once. Other DNA sequences within the sample encode an identical CDR3. The chain is built from TRBV19 and TRBJ1-3; D ambiguous. The germline V gene has CDR1 LNHDA and CDR2 SQIVND (reference sequence). The CDR3 loop spans 15 amino acids. Trimming removed 3 bases from V and 0 bases from J, with 9 bases in between. DNA for the CDR3: TGTGCCAGTAGTATTTCGGGGAGCTCTGGAAACACCATATATTTT. Its protein product is CASSISGSSGNTIYF.

The chain has TRBV25-1 and TRBJ2-1, with 9 positions matching TRBD2. CDR1 MGHDK and CDR2 SYGVNS come from the germline V gene. The CDR3 has 13 amino acids. Trimming took 4 bases from V and 8 from J; bases not matched to a gene: 3. The CDR3 sequence is CASSVSGSYEQFF. Here the CDR3 DNA reads TGTGCCAGCAGTGTTAGCGGGAGCTATGAGCAGTTCTTC.

The rearrangement joins TRBV18 to TRBJ2-7; D is perhaps TRBD2 (6 bases). V was shortened by 1 base and J by 4 bases, with 11 bases between the two germline ends. Germline lookup yields CDR1 KGHSH and CDR2 LQKENI. The CDR3 length is 14 residues. The CDR3 loop reads CASSPQEGRYEQYF. CDR3 DNA: TGTGCCAGCTCACCACAGGAGGGTAGGTACGAGCAGTACTTC.

This chain joins TRBV10-1 and TRBJ2-7; the match to TRBD1 covers 11 bases. Germline CDR1 is WNHNN and CDR2 is SYGVQD (reference sequence). The CDR3 is made up of 15 amino acids. Trimming took 0 bases from V and 3 from J; bases not matched to a gene: 1. The CDR3 sequence is CASSESGTGGYEQYF. For the CDR3, the DNA is TGCGCCAGCAGTGAGTCGGGGACAGGGGGCTACGAGCAGTACTTC.

The chain recombines TRBV18 with TRBJ1-1, with 7 bases fitting TRBD1. The CDR3 is 15 amino acids. CDR1 KGHSH and CDR2 LQKENI come from the germline V gene. Germline trimming cut 3 bases from V and 4 bases from J; bases unmatched to any gene: 8. CDR3 bases: TGTGCCAGCTCACCTTCCTATTCAGGGGGCACTGAAGCTTTCTTT. It is translated as CASSPSYSGGTEAFF.

This chain links TRBV7-9 with TRBJ1-1, with a weak D call TRBD1 (6 bases). Germline CDR1 reads SEHNR; CDR2 reads FQNEAQ (reference sequence). The CDR3 sequence is 19 residues long. The V end lost 0 bases, the J end lost 0 bases, and 20 bases lay between the germline ends. The CDR3 DNA reads TGTGCCAGCAGCTTAGCGGACAGACCTCAGAACATTATGAACACTGAAGCTTTCTTT. Translation gives CASSLADRPQNIMNTEAFF. Using reference TRBV7-9 and TRBJ1-1 for the parts outside the CDR3, the full variable domain is DTGVSQNPRHKITKRGQNVTFRCDPISEHNRLYWYRQTLGQGPEFLTYFQNEAQLEKSRLLSDRFSAERPKGSFSTLEIQRTEQGDSAMYLCASSLADRPQNIMNTEAFFGQGTRLTVV.

V and J are TRBV7-2 and TRBJ2-3; possible D gene TRBD2, 6 bases. In germline, CDR1 is SGHTA, CDR2 FQGNSA. The length of the CDR3 is 15 residues. The germline V and J ends were trimmed by 5 bases and 6 bases, with 18 bases remaining between them. The CDR3 nucleotides read TGTGCCAGCAGCCAACCTAGCGTTGGGTCGGATACGCAGTATTTT. Encoded protein: CASSQPSVGSDTQYF.

The rearrangement links TRBV5-8 to TRBJ2-3; TRBD2 is a possible D gene (6 bases). The CDR3 length is 15 residues. Germline V gene lookup returns CDR1 SGHTS and CDR2 YDEGEE. V was trimmed by 4 bases and J by 3 bases, leaving 15 bases between them. CDR3 residues: CASSPRGARTDTQYF. As DNA, the CDR3 is TGTGCCAGCAGCCCCCGCGGGGCGCGGACAGATACGCAGTATTTT.

The V gene is TRBV7-8, the J gene TRBJ2-1, with 8 bases identical to TRBD2. Germline V lookup: CDR1 SGHVS, CDR2 FQNEAQ. CDR3 length: 18 residues. After removal of 5 bases from V and 0 bases from J, the junction contained 12 bases not matched to a gene. The DNA of the CDR3 is TGTGCCAGCAGCCGACGACCTAGCGGGTTCCACTCCTACAATGAGCAGTTCTTC. Translating it yields CASSRRPSGFHSYNEQFF.